These 18 T cell receptor beta chains were all obtained from the same sample, sequenced in a study of beta chain features in type 1 diabetes (dated by TCRdb to the late 2010s). Summary of the overall study and its limitations: A moderate but significant shortening of TCRB CDR3 length was observed in type 1 diabetes patients in all four CD4+ subsets.

Their specific antigens are unknown. Libraries were constructed by the immunoSEQ multiplex PCR assay. The High Capacity cDNA Reverse Transcription Kit was used to reverse transcribe all of the isolated RNA, meaning that expressed TCRB transcripts were what got sequenced. TCRdb re-hosts the immuneACCESS table, in-frame sequences only. Its copies lack some clones; in the studies checked, an unresolved V gene accounts for under half of them, and the cause for the rest is not known. The sample table shows a few hundred thousand clones, and approximately 15% are seen once. 0.015% to 0.019% of the sample is held by the ten biggest clonotypes. Sequenced input: naive CD4+ T cells from blood. This specimen's cell subset or site label, per the study, means: true naive CD4+ T cells. The receptors shown here come from a man younger than 35 with type 1 diabetes.

This rearrangement joins TRBV18 to TRBJ2-5; possible D gene TRBD2, 5 bases. Germline CDR1 KGHSH, CDR2 LQKENI. CDR3 size: 16 residues. V shed 3 bases and J shed 4 bases, with 18 bases lying between them. The DNA for the CDR3 is TGTGCCAGCTCACCTAAGACCCGGGAAAGAAGAGAGACCCAGTACTTC. This gives the protein CASSPKTRERRETQYF. The full variable domain, its missing parts supplied by reference TRBV18 and TRBJ2-5, is NAGVMQNPRHLVRRRGQEARLRCSPMKGHSHVYWYRQLPEEGLKFMVYLQKENIIDESGMPKERFSAEFPKEGPSILRIQQVVRGDSAAYFCASSPKTRERRETQYFGPGTRLLVL.

This clone occurred a few times. The chain links TRBV5-1 to TRBJ2-7, with 11 bases matching TRBD2. CDR3 length: 14 residues. CDR1 SGHRS and CDR2 YFSETQ come from the germline V gene. J lost 5 bases, V lost 4 bases, and 5 bases had no gene match. The CDR3 sequence: CASSLLAGGDEQYF. In DNA, the CDR3 is TGCGCCAGCAGCCTTCTAGCGGGAGGTGACGAGCAGTACTTC.

This clone occurred a few times. The chain recombines TRBV12-5 with TRBJ2-1; tentatively, D is TRBD2 (7 bases). Trimming cost V 5 bases and J 7 bases, with 15 bases left between them. CDR1 is LGHNT, CDR2 FRNRAP, per germline. This CDR3 is built from 14 residues. In DNA, the CDR3 is TGTGCTAGTGGTGTCCAAGAGGGGGGGAATGAGCAGTTCTTC. This translates into CASGVQEGGNEQFF.

The chain uses TRBV30 and TRBJ2-1; weak D call: TRBD2 (6 bases). The CDR3 loop spans 13 amino acids. Germline CDR1 is GTSNPN and CDR2 is SVGIG (reference sequence). The V and J ends lost 5 bases and 6 bases respectively, with 14 bases between them. CDR3 nucleotides: TGTGCCTGGTCGGGGACTGGGCCCAATGAGCAGTTCTTC. This gives the protein CAWSGTGPNEQFF. The full variable domain, in which reference TRBV30 and TRBJ2-1 provide the parts outside the CDR3, is SQTIHQWPATLVQPVGSPLSLECTVEGTSNPNLYWYRQAAGRGLQLLFYSVGIGQISSEVPQNLSASRPQDRQFILSSKKLLLSDSGFYLCAWSGTGPNEQFFGPGTRLTVL.

The rearrangement links TRBV5-4 to TRBJ1-2, with 11 bases fitting TRBD1. Per the germline V gene, CDR1 is SGHNT and CDR2 is YYREEE (reference sequence). V shed 4 bases, J shed 7 bases, and the junction held 3 bases outside the gene matches. The CDR3 loop spans 13 amino acids. The CDR3: CASSGQGAAGYTF. Here the CDR3 DNA reads TGTGCCAGCAGCGGACAGGGGGCGGCTGGCTACACCTTC.

The chain joins TRBV5-1 to TRBJ2-1; 8 nucleotides agree with TRBD2. Germline-derived CDR1 and CDR2 are SGHRS and YFSETQ. This CDR3 spans 19 amino acids. The ends lost 3 bases at V and 0 bases at J; junction bases unmatched: 14. CDR3 in amino acids: CASSSRTQPRGGSYNEQFF. As DNA, the CDR3 is TGCGCCAGCAGCTCGAGGACGCAACCACGGGGGGGCTCCTACAATGAGCAGTTCTTC.

V is TRBV15 and J is TRBJ2-3, with TRBD1 matching 7 bases. Looked up from germline, CDR1 is LNHNV and CDR2 is YYDKDF (reference sequence). The CDR3 runs to 14 residues. Germline trimming cut 8 bases from V and 0 bases from J; bases unmatched to any gene: 5. CDR3 protein: CATGLGQSTDTQYF. The CDR3 DNA reads as TGTGCCACCGGCTTGGGACAGAGCACAGATACGCAGTATTTT.

The V and J genes are TRBV6-6 and TRBJ2-7; 9 bases map to TRBD1. This CDR3 region has 15 residues. The germline V gene encodes CDR1 MNHNY and CDR2 SVGAGI (reference sequence). Unmatched junction bases numbered 5, after V lost 4 bases and J lost 1 base. The CDR3 spells CASSLAQGASYEQYF. CDR3 sequence (DNA): TGTGCCAGCAGTTTAGCACAGGGGGCTTCCTACGAGCAGTACTTC.

The table lists this clone with a few counts. The V gene is TRBV4-2, the J gene TRBJ2-2; D might be TRBD2 (6 bases). Germline assignment: CDR1 LGHNA and CDR2 YNFKEQ. This CDR3 is 16 amino acids long. Trimming took off 0 bases at V and 3 bases at J, with 11 bases between the two ends. Here the CDR3 DNA reads TGTGCCAGCAGCCAAGAAACGGGAGTGGACACCGGGGAGCTGTTTTTT. It encodes CASSQETGVDTGELFF.

V and J are TRBV6-5 and TRBJ2-7; possibly TRBD1 for D (5 bases). Trimming cost V 6 bases and J 6 bases, with 12 bases left between them. CDR1 MNHEY and CDR2 SVGAGI come from the germline V gene. The CDR3 is made up of 12 amino acids. CDR3 protein: CASRTWGGEQYF. The CDR3 DNA sequence: TGTGCCAGCAGAACCTGGGGCGGCGAGCAGTACTTC.

This clone was found a few times. The chain has TRBV27 and TRBJ2-2, with TRBD1 identical over 8 bases. The CDR3 covers 14 residues. Germline CDR1 is MNHEY and CDR2 is SMNVEV (reference sequence). With V trimmed by 5 bases and J by 4 bases, 3 bases remained unmatched. The CDR3 bases are TGTGCCAGCAGTCGAACAGGGGGCACCGGGGAGCTGTTTTTT. It translates to CASSRTGGTGELFF.

This clone was observed a handful of times. J is TRBJ2-3 and V is TRBV7-2; the match to TRBD2 covers 9 bases. CDR3 size: 16 residues. Trimming took 7 bases from V and 2 from J; bases not matched to a gene: 10. Germline CDR1 SGHTA, CDR2 FQGNSA. The CDR3 here is CASKAGPGLATDTQYF. The CDR3 DNA sequence: TGTGCCAGCAAAGCGGGGCCGGGACTAGCCACAGATACGCAGTATTTT.

This clone was recorded a few times. V is TRBV10-3 and J is TRBJ2-3; unclear D gene. V was clipped by 0 bases and J by 7 bases, with 8 bases between them. Germline loops: CDR1 ENHRY, CDR2 SYGVKD. There are 13 residues in the CDR3. CDR3 sequence: CAISESVRNTQYF. For the CDR3, the DNA is TGTGCCATCAGTGAGTCAGTGAGAAATACGCAGTATTTT.

This chain connects TRBV2 to TRBJ2-2; 9 bases map to TRBD1. The J segment lost 6 bases and the V segment lost 6 bases, leaving 14 bases of the junction unmatched. The germline CDR1 and CDR2 sequences are SNHLY and FYNNEI. CDR3 length: 17 residues. The CDR3 loop is CASRGPRRTGDPGELFF. Written as DNA, the CDR3 is TGTGCCAGCAGGGGTCCTCGGAGGACAGGGGATCCCGGGGAGCTGTTTTTT. The variable domain in full, with the rest retrieved from reference TRBV2 and TRBJ2-2, is EPEVTQTPSHQVTQMGQEVILRCVPISNHLYFYWYRQILGQKVEFLVSFYNNEISEKSEIFDDQFSVERPDGSNFTLKIRSTKLEDSAMYFCASRGPRRTGDPGELFFGEGSRLTVL.

The V call is TRBV20-1, the J call TRBJ1-2; 7 bases fit TRBD1. The V segment lost 5 bases and the J segment 6 bases; nucleotides outside the gene matches: 0. This CDR3 comprises 10 residues. Germline V gene lookup returns CDR1 DFQATT and CDR2 SNEGSKA (reference sequence). DNA of the CDR3: TGCAGTGCTGGACAGGATGGCTACACCTTC. This translates into CSAGQDGYTF.

The gene calls are TRBV30 and TRBJ2-3; 10 nucleotides agree with TRBD2. The germline CDR1 and CDR2 sequences are GTSNPN and SVGIG (reference sequence). This CDR3 is built from 16 residues. V was clipped by 7 bases and J by 0 bases; unmatched bases: 10. CDR3 sequence reads: CAFSGRLTTSTDTQYF. Here the CDR3 DNA reads TGTGCCTTTAGCGGGAGGCTGACTACTAGCACAGATACGCAGTATTTT.

The chain employs TRBV14 and TRBJ2-5; D may be TRBD2 (5 bases). Germline CDR1 SGHDN, CDR2 FVKESK. V gave up 0 bases and J gave up 4 bases, with 12 bases separating them. CDR3 length equals 15 residues. CDR3 in amino acids: CASSQEVRDSETQYF. The DNA of the CDR3 is TGTGCCAGCAGCCAAGAAGTCCGGGATTCAGAGACCCAGTACTTC.

This clone has only a few counts. The chain recombines TRBV30 with TRBJ2-7; 7 bases agree with TRBD1. This CDR3 has 14 amino acids. V gave up 3 bases and J gave up 2 bases; unmatched junction bases: 7. Germline CDR1 reads GTSNPN; CDR2 reads SVGIG (reference sequence). The CDR3 DNA follows: TGTGCCTGGAGGCCCCCAGGGGGAGCCTACGAGCAGTACTTC. It specifies CAWRPPGGAYEQYF.